The 20 T cell receptor beta chains reported below all come from one sample, sequenced in a study of T cells in Graves' hyperthyroidism and ophthalmopathy. RNA transcripts served as the template for amplifying TCR beta CDR3 regions. Researchers ran a first-round RT-PCR on the TCR CDR3 using the HTBI primer set. TCRdb itself ran the multiplex PCR reads through MiXCR, one entry per CDR3 protein. The sample lists over 300,000 distinct CDR3 sequences, 12% to 15% occurring once. Source material: blood. These receptors all come from a woman in her thirties or forties with Graves' ophthalmopathy.

The chain is built from TRBV20-1 and TRBJ2-4; 10 bases map to TRBD2. The CDR3 runs to 16 residues. With V trimmed by 4 bases and J by 5 bases, 11 bases remained unmatched. Germline CDR1 is DFQATT and CDR2 is SNEGSKA (reference sequence). CDR3 in amino acids: CSANKLAGVGENIQYF. CDR3 nucleotides: TGCAGTGCTAATAAGCTAGCGGGAGTAGGGGAAAACATTCAGTACTTC.

In this sample, this clonotype turned up many times. The V gene is TRBV7-9, the J gene TRBJ2-1; D is undetermined. The CDR3 contains 12 residues. The V end lost 1 base, the J end lost 8 bases, and 6 bases lay between the germline ends. Germline V lookup: CDR1 SEHNR, CDR2 FQNEAQ (reference sequence). CDR3 sequence (DNA): TGTGCCAGCAGCTTAGAAGGGTATGAGCAGTTCTTC. This gives the protein CASSLEGYEQFF.

This clonotype has at least ten counts. This sequence joins TRBV27 and TRBJ2-1; D perhaps matches TRBD2 (6 bases). The CDR3 is 13 residues long. The V end lost 2 bases, the J end lost 10 bases, and 12 bases lay between the germline ends. Per the germline V gene, CDR1 is MNHEY and CDR2 is SMNVEV (reference sequence). The DNA for the CDR3 is TGTGCCAGCAGTTTACTAGCGACCGGGGAGCAGTTCTTC. This encodes CASSLLATGEQFF.

This clonotype was observed at least ten times. This chain joins TRBV6-1 and TRBJ1-4; D uncertain. The CDR3 has 9 residues. Per germline, CDR1 MNHNS and CDR2 SASEGT. Between the trimmed V and J ends, which lost 10 bases and 10 bases, there was a span of 7 bases. The CDR3 coding sequence is TGTGCCACTCAGCGAAAACTGTTTTTT. It encodes CATQRKLFF.

J is TRBJ2-1 and V is TRBV4-1; TRBD1 agrees at 11 bases. The CDR3 totals 13 residues. V shed 1 base, J shed 11 bases, and the junction held 1 base outside the gene matches. Germline loops: CDR1 MGHRA, CDR2 YSYEKL. The chain's CDR3 is CASSQGTGGQQFF. As DNA, the CDR3 is TGCGCCAGCAGCCAAGGGACAGGGGGCCAGCAGTTCTTC.

There are many counts of this clonotype. This rearrangement joins TRBV20-1 to TRBJ2-7; 10 nucleotides agree with TRBD2. The trim removed 1 base at V and 7 bases at J, leaving 13 bases unmatched. Per germline, CDR1 DFQATT and CDR2 SNEGSKA (reference sequence). This CDR3 contains 16 residues. The CDR3 DNA reads TGCAGTGCTAGAGTCCTAGCGGGAGCTACCCTTTATGAGCAGTACTTC. It specifies CSARVLAGATLYEQYF.

This clonotype was detected only once. The CDR3: CATSHDLPGSGETQYF. CDR3 nucleotide sequence: TGTGCCACCAGCCATGACCTACCTGGGTCAGGGGAGACCCAGTACTTC. The chain recombines TRBV15 with TRBJ2-5, with D perhaps matching TRBD1 (5 bases). The V gene lost 5 bases and the J gene lost 5 bases, with 21 bases spanning the gap. This CDR3 contains 16 residues. Germline CDR1 reads LNHNV; CDR2 reads YYDKDF (reference sequence).

The gene calls are TRBV19 and TRBJ2-5, with D maybe TRBD1 (6 bases). Trimming took off 4 bases at V and 5 bases at J, with 20 bases between the two ends. CDR1 and CDR2 (germline): LNHDA, SQIVND (reference sequence). The CDR3 is 16 amino acids. DNA of the CDR3: TGTGCCAGTAGTAATGGTGGACAGTCGCCGGTGGAGACCCAGTACTTC. It encodes CASSNGGQSPVETQYF.

The chain couples TRBV5-1 to TRBJ2-3, with D perhaps TRBD1 (6 bases). The V and J ends lost 0 bases and 4 bases respectively, with 15 bases between them. The CDR3 totals 16 residues. Germline CDR1 reads SGHRS; CDR2 reads YFSETQ. The CDR3 bases are TGCGCCAGCAGCTTGGATTTCAGGGGATTTTCAGATACGCAGTATTTT. Translating it yields CASSLDFRGFSDTQYF.

This clonotype is a singleton in its sample. The chain has TRBV6-1 and TRBJ2-3; maybe TRBD2 (6 bases). The germline V and J ends were trimmed by 5 bases and 3 bases, with 12 bases remaining between them. CDR1 and CDR2 (germline): MNHNS, SASEGT. CDR3 length: 14 amino acids. CDR3 nucleotide sequence: TGTGCCAGCAGTCCACGGGACTTTACAGATACGCAGTATTTT. This translates into CASSPRDFTDTQYF.

This clonotype showed up many times. This chain connects TRBV19 to TRBJ2-1; 7 bases align to TRBD2. Trimming at V came to 6 bases and at J to 2 bases, leaving 10 bases not matched to a gene. The CDR3 length is 16 residues. Germline V CDR1 and CDR2: LNHDA, SQIVND (reference sequence). Written as DNA, the CDR3 is TGTGCCAGTAGGCCTGGGAAGCGGGAAACCTACAATGAGCAGTTCTTC. This encodes CASRPGKRETYNEQFF. The variable domain in full, completed from reference TRBV19 and TRBJ2-1, reads DGGITQSPKYLFRKEGQNVTLSCEQNLNHDAMYWYRQDPGQGLRLIYYSQIVNDFQKGDIAEGYSVSREKKESFPLTVTSAQKNPTAFYLCASRPGKRETYNEQFFGPGTRLTVL.

Only a few counts were recorded for this clonotype. This chain joins TRBV5-1 and TRBJ2-7, with D possibly called TRBD1 or TRBD2 (5 bases each). This CDR3 has 16 residues. Trimming took 2 bases from V and 2 from J, leaving 17 bases between them. The germline V gene encodes CDR1 SGHRS and CDR2 YFSETQ. This CDR3 is CASSFWGLGVAYEQYF. CDR3 nucleotide sequence: TGCGCCAGCAGCTTTTGGGGCCTCGGGGTTGCCTACGAGCAGTACTTC.

Concerning this clonotype itself: A much larger clone is a single base away; this may be a read error. This chain joins TRBV7-9 and TRBJ2-6; no clear D gene. The CDR3 runs to 14 residues. The germline V gene encodes CDR1 SEHNR and CDR2 FQNEAQ (reference sequence). In DNA form, the CDR3 reads TGTGTCAGCAGCCCCTTCTCTGGGGCCAACGTCCTGACTTTC. This codes for CVSSPFSGANVLTF.

The sample holds a few counts of this clonotype. The rearrangement links TRBV5-4 to TRBJ1-4; 7 nucleotides agree with TRBD1. The V and J ends lost 5 bases and 8 bases, in that order; junction bases with no gene match: 12. This CDR3 has 15 residues. Germline CDR1 reads SGHNT; CDR2 reads YYREEE (reference sequence). The CDR3 bases are TGTGCCAGCAGTCTTACCACAGGGGCCGGGGAAAAACTGTTTTTT. This gives the protein CASSLTTGAGEKLFF.

The sample holds many counts of this clonotype. J is TRBJ1-6 and V is TRBV11-2; D is ambiguous. The germline V gene encodes CDR1 SGHAT and CDR2 FQNNGV. V shed 5 bases and J shed 10 bases, with 12 bases lying between them. This CDR3 has 13 residues. The CDR3 region has the DNA TGTGCCAGCAGCCTGACAACCCCATCACCCCTCCACTTT. It specifies CASSLTTPSPLHF.

This clonotype was detected ten times or more. The J gene is TRBJ1-1, the V gene TRBV20-1; unclear D gene. Germline V CDR1 and CDR2: DFQATT, SNEGSKA (reference sequence). Trimming stripped 6 bases from V and 3 bases from J, with 11 bases between. This CDR3 contains 12 residues. CDR3: CSASWVDTEAFF. The CDR3 DNA is TGCAGTGCGAGTTGGGTAGACACTGAAGCTTTCTTT.

To note about this clonotype: The junction differs from germline at one of its ends, possibly a read error. The chain combines TRBV7-2 with TRBJ1-4, with D unresolved. Germline-derived CDR1 and CDR2 are SGHTA and FQGNSA. The CDR3 spans 13 residues. CDR3 in DNA: TGTGCCAGCAGCCGTTGGGAGAATGGAAAACTGTTTTTT. Amino acids: CASSRWENGKLFF.

This clonotype has ten or more counts. V is TRBV27 and J is TRBJ1-3, with D maybe TRBD1 (5 bases). The V end lost 3 bases, the J end lost 0 bases, and 18 bases lay between the germline ends. CDR1 and CDR2 (germline): MNHEY, SMNVEV (reference sequence). The CDR3 covers 18 residues. The CDR3: CASSFKAQRDLSGNTIYF. The CDR3 DNA is TGTGCCAGCAGTTTTAAGGCACAGCGGGACCTCTCTGGAAACACCATATATTTT.

The genes are TRBV20-1 and TRBJ2-1, with D uncertain. Germline lookup yields CDR1 DFQATT and CDR2 SNEGSKA (reference sequence). The CDR3 runs to 12 residues. V dropped 3 bases and J dropped 13 bases, with 16 bases sitting between them. The CDR3 sequence: CSASQTRFPQFF. In nucleotides, the CDR3 is TGCAGTGCTAGTCAGACCAGGTTTCCTCAGTTCTTC.

The chain is built from TRBV6-1 and TRBJ1-3; no definite D call. Germline values: CDR1 MNHNS, CDR2 SASEGT. This CDR3 is built from 16 residues. CDR3 in DNA: TGTGCTACAGCGTCGGTCGGGATTTGGTCTGGAAACACCATATATTTT. Amino acids: CATASVGIWSGNTIYF.